A selection of T cell receptor beta chains follows, all from one sample in a study of T cell responses to AZD1222 COVID-19 vaccine. Only in-frame clones appear in the TCRdb table, and some are missing; sequencing was by immunoSEQ multiplex PCR. The sample contains 150,000 or so clones, less than 90% of which appear only once. The input for sequencing was peripheral blood, taken on day 0 of AZD1222 vaccination. These receptors were collected from an adult in good health. CDR3s include the opening cysteine and the closing phenylalanine or tryptophan. The order of the fields is D gene, V gene, clone size, J gene, CDR3 protein, CDR3 DNA. The D gene is left open where the match is weak. A clone size is listed for some rows: how often the clone was seen (once, few, many), or a class if it is expanded.

d_gene: NA
v_gene: TRBV27
abundance: NA
j_gene: TRBJ2-5
CDR3aa: CASSLSRGRGETQYF
CDR3nt: TGTGCCAGCAGTTTAAGTAGGGGTAGGGGAGAGACCCAGTACTTC

d_gene: TRBD1
v_gene: TRBV18
abundance: NA
j_gene: TRBJ2-2
CDR3aa: CASSPTGQGTGELFF
CDR3nt: TGTGCCAGCTCACCGACAGGGCAGGGCACCGGGGAGCTGTTTTTT

d_gene: NA
v_gene: TRBV5-1
abundance: once
j_gene: TRBJ2-3
CDR3aa: CASSLQARDTDTQYF
CDR3nt: TGCGCCAGCAGCTTACAGGCCCGGGACACAGATACGCAGTATTTT

d_gene: NA
v_gene: TRBV24-1
abundance: NA
j_gene: TRBJ2-5
CDR3aa: CATSEGVGGPQYF
CDR3nt: TGTGCCACCAGTGAAGGCGTAGGGGGGCCCCAGTACTTC

d_gene: TRBD1
v_gene: TRBV29-1
abundance: few
j_gene: TRBJ1-1
CDR3aa: CSAGQTMNTEAFF
CDR3nt: TGCAGCGCGGGACAGACCATGAACACTGAAGCTTTCTTT

d_gene: TRBD1
v_gene: TRBV9
abundance: few
j_gene: TRBJ2-7
CDR3aa: CASSVSTTGGLGEQYF
CDR3nt: TGTGCCAGCAGCGTATCAACGACAGGGGGCTTAGGGGAGCAGTACTTC

d_gene: TRBD2
v_gene: TRBV7-2
abundance: NA
j_gene: TRBJ2-7
CDR3aa: CASSKERGATYEQYF
CDR3nt: TGTGCCAGCAGCAAGGAGCGGGGGGCGACCTACGAGCAGTACTTC

d_gene: TRBD1
v_gene: TRBV5-6
abundance: NA
j_gene: TRBJ1-2
CDR3aa: CASSLGTVLRYGYTF
CDR3nt: TGTGCCAGCAGCCTCGGGACAGTCCTGCGGTATGGCTACACCTTC

d_gene: NA
v_gene: TRBV18
abundance: NA
j_gene: TRBJ1-1
CDR3aa: CASSHSTEAFF
CDR3nt: TGTGCCAGCTCACACAGCACTGAAGCTTTCTTT

d_gene: TRBD1
v_gene: TRBV10-3
abundance: NA
j_gene: TRBJ2-2
CDR3aa: CAISESYRGLTGELFF
CDR3nt: TGTGCCATCAGTGAGTCTTACAGGGGGCTAACCGGGGAGCTGTTTTTT

d_gene: NA
v_gene: TRBV27
abundance: NA
j_gene: TRBJ2-7
CDR3aa: CASSLTGTWGYEQYF
CDR3nt: TGTGCCAGCAGTTTGACCGGGACATGGGGCTACGAGCAGTACTTC